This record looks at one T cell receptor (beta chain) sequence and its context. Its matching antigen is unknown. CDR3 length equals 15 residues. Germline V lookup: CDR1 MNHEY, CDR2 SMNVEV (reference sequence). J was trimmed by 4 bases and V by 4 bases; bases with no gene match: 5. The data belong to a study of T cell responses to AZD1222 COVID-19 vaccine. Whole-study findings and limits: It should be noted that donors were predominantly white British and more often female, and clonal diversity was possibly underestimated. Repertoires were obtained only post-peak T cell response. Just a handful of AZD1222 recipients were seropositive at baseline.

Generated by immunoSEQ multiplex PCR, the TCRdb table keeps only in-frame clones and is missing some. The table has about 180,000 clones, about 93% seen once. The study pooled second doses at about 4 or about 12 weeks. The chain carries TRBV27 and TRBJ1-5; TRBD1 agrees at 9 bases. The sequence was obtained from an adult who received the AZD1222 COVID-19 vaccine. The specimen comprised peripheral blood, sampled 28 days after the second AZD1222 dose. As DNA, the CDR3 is TGTGCCAGCAGTTCTGGACAGGGGACGAATCAGCCCCAGCATTTT. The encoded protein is CASSSGQGTNQPQHF.